This TCR beta chain was captured in a study of blood T cell repertoires in COVID-19. As originally analysed: Estimated nucleated cell counts came from reference gene primer amplification. TCRdb keeps only in-frame clones here, not all; method: immunoSEQ multiplex PCR. The V and J calls and clone size come from that table; D and trimming were worked out from the DNA. The sample has more than 300,000 clones; 88% are singletons. Germline CDR1 reads SEHNR; CDR2 reads FQNEAQ (reference sequence). The length of the CDR3 is 16 residues. V shed 7 bases, J shed 1 base, and the junction held 12 bases outside the gene matches.

The gene calls are TRBV7-9 and TRBJ1-1; TRBD1 matches at 7 bases. The clonotype comes from a woman aged 18 to 35 who had recovered from COVID-19. The sample taken for sequencing was PBMCs or T cells enriched from blood (not recorded which). Written as DNA, the CDR3 is TGTGCCAGCACCCACGACAGGGACCGCCGGAACACTGAAGCTTTCTTT. Residues: CASTHDRDRRNTEAFF. Based on the CDR3 plus reference TRBV7-9 and TRBJ1-1, the full variable domain is DTGVSQNPRHKITKRGQNVTFRCDPISEHNRLYWYRQTLGQGPEFLTYFQNEAQLEKSRLLSDRFSAERPKGSFSTLEIQRTEQGDSAMYLCASTHDRDRRNTEAFFGQGTRLTVV.